The clone carrying this T cell receptor (beta chain) was counted once. Its antigen is not known. Each donor was nominally healthy when sampled (though unrecorded immune exposures were likely). The ends were cut back, 0 bases at V and 0 bases at J, with 10 bases in the middle. The CDR3 length is 16 residues. CDR1 and CDR2 from the germline V gene are SGHKS and YYEKEE (reference sequence). Primers for the PCR totalled 60 Vbeta and 13 Jbeta. Method: immunoSEQ multiplex PCR; TCRdb's copy keeps in-frame clones and lacks some. The table records tens of thousands of clones, around 72% of them present only once. The data are from a study of cytomegalovirus exposure and HLA in healthy donors. Study-level findings and limits: Donor immune exposure was known only as CMV serostatus. Later genetic work tied a missense DCLRE1C variant to beta-chain V and J trimming.

The sequenced sample was PBMCs. This receptor was obtained from a middle-aged man in good health and CMV-seropositive. The chain joins TRBV5-5 to TRBJ2-1, with D unresolved. CDR3 loop: CASSLVDISSYNEQFF. DNA of the CDR3: TGTGCCAGCAGCTTGGTAGACATATCCTCCTACAATGAGCAGTTCTTC.